This TCR beta chain was sequenced in a study of blood T cells in healthy people across ages (dated by TCRdb to about 2015). Broadly, across the study: In model experiments, template switching captured roughly one uniquely barcoded TCR beta cDNA molecule for every two T cells. Using deep sequencing normalized with unique cDNA molecular identifiers, the study measured how TCR beta repertoire diversity changes with age. Four age groups were formed from the donors: young (average approximately 15 years), middle-aged (just under 40), aged (approximately 60) and long-lived (about 80). To avoid experimental bias, donors of different ages were randomly spread across the sequencing lanes. Using the same blood draw, the study looked at two additional independent replicas of 1 million unique cDNA reads for two donors, one aged 18 to 30 and the other aged 80 or older.

V and J are trimmed by 6 bases and 1 base, and the gene matches miss 7 bases of the junction. Its CDR3 holds 16 amino acids, cysteine through phenylalanine. The kept DNA is CDR3 alone, 48 bases in frame from the first base. From a lookup of the germline V gene, CDR1 and CDR2 are WSHSY and SAAADI. The library was generated by 5' RACE. Sequenced on an Illumina HiSeq 2500. A second PCR of roughly 7 to 12 cycles was run with a J-beta primer mix and a sample-barcoded 5' primer. A template-switch 5' adaptor carrying 12 random nucleotides introduced a unique molecular identifier onto each TCR beta cDNA molecule. Each sample yielded at least 3 million CDR3-containing paired-end reads. First-strand cDNA was synthesized from all RNA with the Mint cDNA synthesis kit, primed by a TRBC-specific oligonucleotide. All cDNA was treated with uracil-DNA glycosylase and then went through a first 18-cycle PCR with the universal primers M1SS and BC2_uni_R. On the study's bioinformatics: For normalization, 1 million high-quality reads were randomly selected from each sample, with every read carrying a distinct molecular identifier. Reads sharing molecular identifiers were discarded rather than binned into consensus sequences. MiTCR, set to a Q25 quality threshold and the strictest error-elimination algorithm, was used for CDR3 identification, clonotype clustering and error correction. Lower-bound total TCR beta diversity was estimated with a nonparametric unseen species model using Euler transformation. TCRdb reran the public reads through fastp at Q25 and MiXCR, keeping productive beta chains. Each entry merges the rows of one CDR3 protein and shows their most common DNA and genes. It is TCRdb's table, rather than the study itself, that gives the V and J calls and clone size. This sample lists over a million distinct CDR3 sequences; approximately 40% were detected once. The ten largest clones take up 6.5% to 10% of the sample.

The 39 donors, aged about 6 to 100 years, were systemically healthy Caucasian individuals from Russia. Each donor gave about 9.2 milliliters of peripheral blood, drawn into EDTA-treated Vacutainer tubes. Ficoll-Paque density-gradient centrifugation was used to isolate PBMCs, with at least 7 million obtained per sample. Trizol reagent was used to extract total RNA from PBMCs, with at least 5 micrograms per sample. Naive CD45RAhigh/CD27high T cell percentages were measured by flow cytometry on a PBMC aliquot from every donor. This clonotype was counted a single time. Its antigen is still unknown. Nothing much larger sits one base from this clone, and base qualities are not available. What the research found in general, with its limitations: Observed TCR beta diversity per million T cells fell roughly linearly with age, and a significant reduction was already apparent by age roughly 40. Because the CMV infection status of the donors was unknown, age-related changes in expanded clonotypes may potentially have been confounded. Estimates of total diversity based on one million sequenced T cells were regarded as lower bounds and as underestimates. Compared with the aged group, the long-lived group had more naive CD4+ T cells, fewer expanded clones and increased TCR diversity, suggesting age selection. Because profiling used bulk unsorted PBMCs, naive and antigen-experienced compartments could not be compared conclusively. The percentage of naive T cells measured by flow cytometry correlated strongly with observed TCR beta diversity.

The source material was blood. This TCR was recovered from a woman aged 18 to 35 in good health. This chain joins TRBV10-2 to TRBJ2-5; a stretch of 11 junction bases matches TRBD2. The DNA sequence follows: TGCGCCAGCAGCGAGGGACTAGCGGTCACCCAAGAGACCCAGTACTTC. It codes for CASSEGLAVTQETQYF.